This T cell receptor (beta chain) was recorded in a study of T cell changes during pregnancy in multiple sclerosis. Germline CDR1 is SNHLY and CDR2 is FYNNEI. The CDR3 extends over 15 amino acids. The V and J ends lost 4 bases and 0 bases respectively, with 9 bases between them. The repertoire was sequenced with immunoSEQ multiplex PCR; TCRdb's copy has only in-frame clones and lacks some. Of 50,000 to 60,000 clones listed, roughly nine tenths are singletons. This chain uses TRBV2 with TRBJ2-2; D is ambiguous. The receptor's source is a female donor with multiple sclerosis, enrolled in a pregnancy study. Source: CD4+ T cells from peripheral blood mononuclear cells, taken in the third trimester of pregnancy. The CDR3, as DNA: TGTGCCAGCAGTGGTTTGCGAGCGAACACCGGGGAGCTGTTTTTT. It translates to CASSGLRANTGELFF.